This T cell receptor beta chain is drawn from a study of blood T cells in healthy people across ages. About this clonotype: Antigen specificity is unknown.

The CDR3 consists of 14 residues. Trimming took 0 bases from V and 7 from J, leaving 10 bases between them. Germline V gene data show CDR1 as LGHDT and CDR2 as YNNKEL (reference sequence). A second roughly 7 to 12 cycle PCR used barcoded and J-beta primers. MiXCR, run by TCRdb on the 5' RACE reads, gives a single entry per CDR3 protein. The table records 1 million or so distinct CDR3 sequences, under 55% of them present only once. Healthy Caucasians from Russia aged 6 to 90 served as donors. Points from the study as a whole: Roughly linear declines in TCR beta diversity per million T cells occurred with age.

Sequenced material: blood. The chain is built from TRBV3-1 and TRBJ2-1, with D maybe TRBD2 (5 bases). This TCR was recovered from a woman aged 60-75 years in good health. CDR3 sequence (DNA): TGTGCCAGCAGCCAAGACCTAACGGGGAATGAGCAGTTCTTC. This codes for CASSQDLTGNEQFF.